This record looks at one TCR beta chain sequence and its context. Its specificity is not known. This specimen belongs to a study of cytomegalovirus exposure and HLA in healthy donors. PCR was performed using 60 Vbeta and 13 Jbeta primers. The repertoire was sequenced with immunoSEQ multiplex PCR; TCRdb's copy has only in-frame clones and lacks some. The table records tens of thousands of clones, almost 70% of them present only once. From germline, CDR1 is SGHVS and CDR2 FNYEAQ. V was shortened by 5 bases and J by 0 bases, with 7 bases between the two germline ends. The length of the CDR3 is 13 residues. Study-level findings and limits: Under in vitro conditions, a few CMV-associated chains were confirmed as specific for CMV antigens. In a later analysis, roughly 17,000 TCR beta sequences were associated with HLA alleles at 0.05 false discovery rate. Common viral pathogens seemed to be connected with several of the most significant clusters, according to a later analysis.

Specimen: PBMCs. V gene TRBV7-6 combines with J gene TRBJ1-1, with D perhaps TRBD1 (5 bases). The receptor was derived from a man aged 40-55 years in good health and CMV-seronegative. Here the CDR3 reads CASSPTVNTEAFF. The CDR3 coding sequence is TGTGCCAGCAGCCCGACAGTGAACACTGAAGCTTTCTTT.